Described below is a single T cell receptor (beta chain) sequence and its context. No cognate antigen has been identified for it. Nothing much larger sits one base from this clone, and base qualities are not available. TCRbeta CDR3 regions were amplified from genomic DNA by means of the immunoSEQ Assay, a bias-controlled multiplex PCR. In the authors' own workflow: Within the assay, amplification of reference gene primers was used to estimate how many nucleated cells each sample contained. Sequence reads were collapsed and filtered to measure the absolute abundance of every unique TCRbeta CDR3 rearrangement. For each sample, productive Simpson clonality was calculated as the square root of Simpson's diversity index over productive rearrangements. TCRdb carries this immuneACCESS record with in-frame sequences only. Its versions omit some clonotypes, under half of them owing to an unresolved V gene in the studies checked, with the rest unexplained. That table gives V, J and clone size, and the DNA gave D and trimming. The sample table lists approximately 300,000 clones, about 85% of them with a count of one. The ten largest clonotypes hold 0.75% to 0.95% of the sample.

At one collaborating source in Seattle, patients were enrolled during active infection and were followed longitudinally through the course of disease. Whole blood was collected in K2EDTA tubes by collaborating institutions according to the institutions' own protocols. For TCRbeta analysis, collaborators shipped samples in one of three forms: frozen whole blood, isolated PBMCs, or DNA extracted from either of those sample types. This specimen belongs to a study of blood T cell repertoires in COVID-19 (dated by TCRdb to between 2020 and 2021). Study-wide context: Collaborator samples came from the United States, Italy and Spain and covered acute and convalescent phases of COVID-19. Where available, HLA class I and class II types were obtained from metadata supplied by the sample provider rather than from assay-based typing. A de-identified subject ID, COVID-19 status, age in years and sex were almost always included in the sample metadata. The repertoires were released in a freely available public database meant as a resource for research on the immune response to SARS-CoV-2. Samples were obtained from the ongoing ImmuneRACE study (first 160 participants) and from 950 to 1,500 subjects provided by 6 global collaborators. The prospective study material was composed of cDNA or gDNA derived from T cells, B-cell-depleted T cells, or PBMCs. Subjects who had been exposed to COVID-19, were actively infected with it, or had recovered from it provided the deeply sampled blood TCRbeta repertoires that made up the dataset. What the work shows at the level of the full study, not this receptor alone: The amount of clinical and demographic metadata varied by source and participant and was provided uncurated.

The CDR3, cysteine through phenylalanine, is 13 amino acids long. The retained sequence is limited to the CDR3, 39 bases, with the frame set at the first base. The V end gives up 4 bases and the J end 4 bases, leaving 1 base in the junction not matched to a gene. CDR1 MNHEY and CDR2 SMNVEV were looked up in the germline V gene (reference sequence). The specimen was peripheral blood. This clonotype was obtained from a human donor with COVID-19, enrolled during active disease. The donor label of this sample is uncertain. The rearranged chain carries TRBV27 and TRBJ1-5; 7 middle bases align to TRBD1. The sequence in DNA is TGTGCCAGCAGTTCGACAGGGAATCAGCCCCAGCATTTT. Translated, this is CASSSTGNQPQHF.